A single sample gave rise to the 28 T cell receptor beta chains below, sequenced in a study of blood T cells in healthy people across ages. A second PCR, run for about 7 to 12 cycles, used a sample-barcoded 5' primer plus a J-beta primer mix. TCRdb reprocessed the 5' RACE reads with MiXCR, giving one entry per CDR3 protein. The sample has about 1.5 million distinct CDR3 sequences, about 42% seen once. Sequenced input: blood. The receptors were gathered from a woman aged 18-35 years in good health.

This chain links TRBV27 with TRBJ1-6; D unclear. Deletions cut 3 bases from V and 10 bases from J, with 16 bases between. The CDR3 loop spans 15 amino acids. CDR1 and CDR2 from the germline V gene are MNHEY and SMNVEV (reference sequence). The DNA of the CDR3 is TGTGCCAGCAGTTTCTCCGGGTCAATAAGGTCACCCCTCCACTTT. Amino acids: CASSFSGSIRSPLHF.

This clonotype was found a few times. DNA for the CDR3: TGTGCCAGCAGTGGGGGACAGCCACTCGTTAGCTCCTACAATGAGCAGTTCTTC. This encodes CASSGGQPLVSSYNEQFF. The chain has TRBV27 and TRBJ2-1, with 7 bases identical to TRBD1. CDR1 and CDR2 (germline): MNHEY, SMNVEV (reference sequence). The V segment lost 5 bases and the J segment 0 bases; nucleotides outside the gene matches: 13. The CDR3 consists of 18 residues.

The chain uses TRBV9 and TRBJ1-3; D is possibly TRBD1 (6 bases). The germline V and J ends were trimmed by 5 bases and 0 bases, with 27 bases remaining between them. The CDR3 runs to 20 residues. Germline loops: CDR1 SGDLS, CDR2 YYNGEE. In nucleotides, the CDR3 is TGTGCCAGCAGGGACTGGAGGGGGGGAAGTGGGGGACTCTCTGGAAACACCATATATTTT. Encoded protein: CASRDWRGGSGGLSGNTIYF.

The chain is built from TRBV27 and TRBJ2-5; 9 nucleotides match TRBD1. CDR1 is MNHEY and CDR2 is SMNVEV in the germline V gene (reference sequence). The CDR3 is 14 residues long. Trimming at V came to 5 bases and at J to 6 bases, leaving 7 bases not matched to a gene. The CDR3 is CASSNTGGAKTQYF. CDR3 DNA: TGTGCCAGCAGTAACACAGGGGGCGCGAAGACCCAGTACTTC.

This clonotype was seen a single time. One end of the junction fails to match germline, which may point to a read error. The chain carries TRBV28 and TRBJ1-1; tentative D call: TRBD1 (5 bases). Germline V gene data show CDR1 as MDHEN and CDR2 as SYDVKM. This CDR3 has 13 amino acids. Here the CDR3 reads CASHPTANTGAFF. CDR3 coding DNA: TGTGCCAGCCACCCGACAGCGAACACTGGAGCTTTCTTT.

This clonotype was counted a few times. V and J are TRBV4-3 and TRBJ1-4; possibly TRBD1 for D (5 bases). CDR3 length equals 15 residues. V gave up 0 bases and J gave up 8 bases, with 13 bases separating them. In germline, CDR1 is LGHNA, CDR2 YSLEER. The CDR3 protein is CASSQDRQGDEKLFF. CDR3 nucleotides: TGCGCCAGCAGCCAAGATAGGCAGGGTGACGAAAAACTGTTTTTT.

The gene calls are TRBV7-2 and TRBJ2-7, with unresolved D. The CDR3 loop spans 15 amino acids. Trimming cost V 3 bases and J 2 bases, with 14 bases left between them. CDR1 and CDR2 from the germline V gene are SGHTA and FQGNSA. In DNA form, the CDR3 reads TGTGCCAGCAGCTTGGAACACTCAGCGACCTACGAGCAGTACTTC. Translation gives CASSLEHSATYEQYF.

This clonotype has a handful of counts. V and J are TRBV7-9 and TRBJ2-7, with TRBD1 identical over 8 bases. The CDR3 is 13 residues long. The J segment lost 5 bases and the V segment lost 5 bases, leaving 5 bases of the junction unmatched. CDR1 and CDR2 (germline): SEHNR, FQNEAQ (reference sequence). The DNA of the CDR3 is TGTGCCAGCAGCGTAGAGGACAGGGACGAGCAGTACTTC. Protein sequence: CASSVEDRDEQYF.

This clonotype was detected only a few times. This chain joins TRBV4-1 and TRBJ2-2, with a possible D match to TRBD1 (5 bases). Germline CDR1 reads MGHRA; CDR2 reads YSYEKL. The length of the CDR3 is 20 residues. The V end was cut by 0 bases, the J end by 0 bases, with 20 bases between. In DNA form, the CDR3 reads TGCGCCAGCAGCCAAGATCGGGCAGGGTTACGAATGTCGAACACCGGGGAGCTGTTTTTT. Its translation: CASSQDRAGLRMSNTGELFF.

The V call is TRBV30, the J call TRBJ1-1; D not resolved. Looked up from germline, CDR1 is GTSNPN and CDR2 is SVGIG (reference sequence). V lost 7 bases to trimming and J lost 3 bases, with 15 bases between them. The CDR3 spans 13 residues. In DNA, the CDR3 is TGTGCCTCGATCCCCGACGGATACACTGAAGCTTTCTTT. Its protein is CASIPDGYTEAFF.

The chain links TRBV7-3 to TRBJ2-1; D might be TRBD1 or TRBD2, each matching 5 bases. In germline, CDR1 is SGHTA, CDR2 FQGTGA. The CDR3 spans 14 residues. V was pared by 5 bases and J by 10 bases, with 18 bases between. The CDR3: CASSRDAGLKEQFF. Here the CDR3 DNA reads TGTGCCAGCAGCCGGGACGCCGGACTTAAGGAGCAGTTCTTC.

At least ten counts were recorded for this clonotype. The junction departs from germline at one end; a sequencing error may be responsible. The chain carries TRBV7-2 and TRBJ2-1; TRBD1 matches 9 bases. The J call may be faulty, since TRBJ2-7 better matches the DNA end. Germline CDR1 and CDR2: SGHTA and FQGNSA. The CDR3 covers 14 residues. The CDR3 nucleotides are TGCGCCAGCAGCTTACAGGGGGCTTACAATGAGCAGTACTTC. It yields the protein CASSLQGAYNEQYF.

V and J are TRBV7-2 and TRBJ1-4; no firm D call. This CDR3 has 14 amino acids. Trimming took off 8 bases at V and 1 base at J, with 11 bases between the two ends. Germline V lookup: CDR1 SGHTA, CDR2 FQGNSA. DNA of the CDR3: TGTGCCAGCCGAAAGACACTAACTAATGAAAAACTGTTTTTT. It is translated as CASRKTLTNEKLFF. The full variable domain, rest sourced from reference TRBV7-2 and TRBJ1-4, is GAGVSQSPSNKVTEKGKDVELRCDPISGHTALYWYRQSLGQGLEFLIYFQGNSAPDKSGLPSDRFSAERTGGSVSTLTIQRTQQEDSAVYLCASRKTLTNEKLFFGSGTQLSVL.

In this sample, this clonotype turned up a few times. The V and J genes are TRBV7-3 and TRBJ2-1; 7 nucleotides align to TRBD2. The J segment lost 7 bases and the V segment lost 4 bases, leaving 4 bases of the junction unmatched. The length of the CDR3 is 13 residues. The germline gives CDR1 SGHTA, CDR2 FQGTGA. CDR3 amino acids: CASSWTSLNEQFF. The CDR3 DNA follows: TGTGCCAGCAGCTGGACTAGTCTGAATGAGCAGTTCTTC.

The chain has TRBV21-1 and TRBJ2-1. TRBV21-1 is tagged as a pseudogene. The CDR3 extends over 12 amino acids. The CDR3 protein is CASSNCLYEQFF. The CDR3 DNA follows: TGTGCCAGCAGCAATTGCCTCTACGAGCAGTTCTTC.

DNA for the CDR3: TGCAGCGTTGAAGATCCACTGGAAAATGAGCAGTTCTTC. Amino acid sequence: CSVEDPLENEQFF. The chain is built from TRBV29-1 and TRBJ2-1; D ambiguous. CDR1 SQVTM and CDR2 ANQGSEA come from the germline V gene. The CDR3 loop spans 13 amino acids. V lost 0 bases and J lost 7, with 10 bases in between.

The chain is built from TRBV29-1 and TRBJ2-1; D is perhaps TRBD2 (6 bases). Per germline, CDR1 SQVTM and CDR2 ANQGSEA. This CDR3 region has 14 residues. V was cut by 3 bases and J by 2 bases, with 11 bases left in between. The CDR3 nucleotides are TGCAGCGTTGATGCGGGGCCCACCTACAATGAGCAGTTCTTC. Protein product: CSVDAGPTYNEQFF.

The CDR3 DNA reads as TGTGCCAGCAGTGTCAGGATGTACAATGAGCAGTACTTC. Residues: CASSVRMYNEQYF. The V call is TRBV2, the J call TRBJ2-1; D is unclear. The DNA end favors TRBJ2-7, so the J call may be wrong. Germline V CDR1 and CDR2: SNHLY, FYNNEI. This CDR3 has 13 residues.

This clonotype was seen more than once but under ten times. The CDR3 coding sequence is TGCGCCAGCAGCCAAGACGGGGGGGTGTATGAGCAGTACTTC. Translation gives CASSQDGGVYEQYF. The chain employs TRBV4-1 and TRBJ2-7, with 8 bases lining up with TRBD2. Germline assignment: CDR1 MGHRA and CDR2 YSYEKL. The CDR3 totals 14 residues. Trimming cost V 0 bases and J 7 bases; bases outside gene matches: 5.

This clonotype showed up just once. This chain links TRBV12-3 or TRBV12-4 with TRBJ2-2; D could derive from TRBD1 or TRBD2 (5 bases each). Trimming stripped 5 bases from V and 6 bases from J, with 10 bases between. The CDR3 totals 13 residues. The CDR3 protein is CASSRGPAGELFF. CDR3 nucleotides: TGTGCCAGCAGTCGGGGCCCTGCCGGGGAGCTGTTTTTT.

The chain is built from TRBV28 and TRBJ2-7; TRBD1 aligns across 8 bases. The junction had 9 bases not matched to a gene; V was cut back by 5 bases and J by 6 bases. There are 14 residues in the CDR3. The germline V gene has CDR1 MDHEN and CDR2 SYDVKM. CDR3 amino acids: CASSDWTGIGEQYF. The CDR3 DNA is TGTGCCAGCAGTGACTGGACAGGGATAGGCGAGCAGTACTTC.

V gene TRBV20-1 combines with J gene TRBJ2-7, with D unclear. The CDR3 covers 13 residues. CDR1 and CDR2 from the germline V gene are DFQATT and SNEGSKA (reference sequence). V was shortened by 3 bases and J by 2 bases, with 11 bases between the two germline ends. The CDR3 is CSARGLRTYEQYF. For the CDR3, the DNA is TGCAGTGCTAGGGGTTTACGGACCTACGAGCAGTACTTC.

Note on this clonotype: The junction shows a germline mismatch at one end, possibly a read error. The chain is built from TRBV12-5 and TRBJ1-2; TRBD1 matches at 7 bases. This CDR3 is built from 13 residues. CDR1 is LGHNT and CDR2 is FRNRAP in the germline V gene. CDR3 DNA: TGTGCTAGTGATTACGACGAGCAGGGGGGCTGCACCTTC. Translation: CASDYDEQGGCTF.

The V call is TRBV6-5, the J call TRBJ2-3; the D is unclear. Germline lookup yields CDR1 MNHEY and CDR2 SVGAGI. This CDR3 has 13 residues. With 6 bases removed from V and 4 bases from J, the gap between germline ends came to 11 bases. The CDR3: CASRERSADTQYF. The CDR3 DNA sequence: TGTGCCAGCAGGGAAAGGTCCGCAGATACGCAGTATTTT.

This chain connects TRBV27 to TRBJ2-7, with D uncertain. There are 13 residues in the CDR3. Germline loops: CDR1 MNHEY, CDR2 SMNVEV (reference sequence). V shed 5 bases and J shed 4 bases, with 12 bases lying between them. The CDR3 reads CASSVNRAYEQYF. The CDR3 nucleotides read TGTGCCAGCAGTGTGAATAGGGCGTACGAGCAGTACTTC.

The rearrangement links TRBV30 to TRBJ1-5, with D maybe TRBD1 (6 bases). The CDR3 covers 15 residues. CDR1 is GTSNPN, CDR2 SVGIG, per germline (reference sequence). V was shortened by 3 bases and J by 4 bases, with 16 bases between the two germline ends. This CDR3 reads CAWSAPTGNNQPQHF. For the CDR3, the DNA is TGTGCCTGGAGCGCCCCGACAGGCAATAATCAGCCCCAGCATTTT.

The rearrangement uses TRBV27 and TRBJ1-1; 7 nucleotides match TRBD1. The CDR3 length is 16 residues. V trimming: 4 bases; J trimming: 0 bases; junction bases outside the gene matches: 8. The germline V gene has CDR1 MNHEY and CDR2 SMNVEV (reference sequence). The DNA for the CDR3 is TGTGCCAGCAGTTCCATACAGGGGCCCATGAACACTGAAGCTTTCTTT. Amino acids: CASSSIQGPMNTEAFF.

The V call is TRBV4-3, the J call TRBJ1-5; D gene unclear. Trimming removed 0 bases from V and 4 bases from J, with 10 bases in between. The CDR3 is 15 residues long. CDR1 and CDR2 (germline): LGHNA, YSLEER. This CDR3 reads CASSQENGINQPQHF. The DNA for the CDR3 is TGCGCCAGCAGCCAAGAGAACGGAATAAATCAGCCCCAGCATTTT.